This T cell receptor beta chain was sequenced in a study of cytomegalovirus exposure and HLA in healthy donors. Background on the study: Some 85 million unique TCRs, all from HLA-typed donors, were included in an early release of the data. Study-level results: Later analysis indicated greater clonal expansion among HLA-associated TCR beta chains than among equally common other chains.

This CDR3 spans 14 amino acids. With 8 bases clipped from V and 0 bases from J, the junction kept 1 base outside the gene matches. The germline V gene has CDR1 LNHDA and CDR2 SQIVND (reference sequence). PCR amplification relied on 60 Vbeta primers (plus 13 Jbeta primers). Libraries were prepared by immunoSEQ multiplex PCR; TCRdb keeps only in-frame clonotypes and omits some of them. The profile shows 90,000 to 130,000 clones, just under 70% of them singletons. Turning to this clone: What it binds is unknown.

The chain carries TRBV19 and TRBJ2-2; TRBD2 agrees at 9 bases. This receptor was taken from a man aged 25 to 40 in good health and CMV-seropositive. The specimen was PBMCs. The CDR3 here is CASGGGANTGELFF. The CDR3 bases are TGTGCCAGTGGCGGGGGGGCGAACACCGGGGAGCTGTTTTTT.